What follows is one T cell receptor (beta chain) and its context. The antigen is not known. This entry is derived from a study of cytomegalovirus exposure and HLA in healthy donors. General study points: The study put about 180 TCR beta chains on its list as cytomegalovirus-associated.

Primers for the PCR totalled 60 Vbeta and 13 Jbeta. Clones were sequenced by immunoSEQ multiplex PCR, and TCRdb holds only the in-frame ones, with some missing. The profile shows about 97,000 clones, under 85% of them singletons. Germline CDR1 and CDR2: SGHVS and FQNEAQ. The CDR3 totals 18 residues. V trimming: 5 bases; J trimming: 0 bases; junction bases outside the gene matches: 9. The sample was PBMCs. The sequence was obtained from a man between 35 and 55 years old in good health and CMV-seronegative. The gene calls are TRBV7-8 and TRBJ1-6; 8 nucleotides match TRBD1. The CDR3 loop is CASSPDRGLLSYNSPLHF. CDR3 coding DNA: TGTGCCAGCAGCCCCGACAGGGGACTCCTCTCCTATAATTCACCCCTCCACTTT.